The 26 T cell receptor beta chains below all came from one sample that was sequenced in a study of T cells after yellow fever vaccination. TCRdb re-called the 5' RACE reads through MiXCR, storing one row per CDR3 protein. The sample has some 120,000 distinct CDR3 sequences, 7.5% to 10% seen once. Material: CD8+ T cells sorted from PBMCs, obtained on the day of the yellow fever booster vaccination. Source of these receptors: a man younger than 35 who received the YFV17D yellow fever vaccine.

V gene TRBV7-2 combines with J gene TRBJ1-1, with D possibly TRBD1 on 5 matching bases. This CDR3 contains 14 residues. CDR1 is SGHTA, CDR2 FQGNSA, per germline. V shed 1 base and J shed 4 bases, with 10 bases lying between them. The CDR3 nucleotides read TGTGCCAGCAGCTTAGAAGGGGCGGCCACTGAAGCTTTCTTT. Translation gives CASSLEGAATEAFF.

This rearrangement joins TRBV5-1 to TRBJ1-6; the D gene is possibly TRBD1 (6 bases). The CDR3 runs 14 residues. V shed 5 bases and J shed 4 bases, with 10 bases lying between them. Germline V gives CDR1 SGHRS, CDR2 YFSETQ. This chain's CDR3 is CASRRTDYNSPLHF. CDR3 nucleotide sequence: TGCGCCAGCAGAAGGACAGATTATAATTCACCCCTCCACTTT. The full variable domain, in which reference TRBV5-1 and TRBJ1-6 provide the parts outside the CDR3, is KAGVTQTPRYLIKTRGQQVTLSCSPISGHRSVSWYQQTPGQGLQFLFEYFSETQRNKGNFPGRFSGRQFSNSRSEMNVSTLELGDSALYLCASRRTDYNSPLHFGNGTRLTVT.

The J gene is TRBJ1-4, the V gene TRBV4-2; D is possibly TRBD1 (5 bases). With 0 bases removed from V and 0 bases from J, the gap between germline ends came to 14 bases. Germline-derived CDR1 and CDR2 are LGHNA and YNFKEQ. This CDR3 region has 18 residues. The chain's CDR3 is CASSQDLGGGPTNEKLFF. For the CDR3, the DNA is TGTGCCAGCAGCCAAGATCTAGGCGGGGGACCAACTAATGAAAAACTGTTTTTT.

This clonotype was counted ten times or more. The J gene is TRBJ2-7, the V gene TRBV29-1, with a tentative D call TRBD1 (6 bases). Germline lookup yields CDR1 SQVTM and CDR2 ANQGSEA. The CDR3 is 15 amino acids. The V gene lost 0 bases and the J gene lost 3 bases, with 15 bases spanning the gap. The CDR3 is CSVEDEGHEGYEQYF. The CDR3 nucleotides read TGCAGCGTTGAAGATGAGGGACACGAGGGCTACGAGCAGTACTTC.

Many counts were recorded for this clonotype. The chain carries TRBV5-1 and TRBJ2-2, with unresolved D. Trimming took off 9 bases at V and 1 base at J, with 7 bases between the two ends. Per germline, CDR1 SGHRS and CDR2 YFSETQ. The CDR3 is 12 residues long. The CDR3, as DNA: TGCGCCACCACAAGGAACACCGGGGAGCTGTTTTTT. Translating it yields CATTRNTGELFF.

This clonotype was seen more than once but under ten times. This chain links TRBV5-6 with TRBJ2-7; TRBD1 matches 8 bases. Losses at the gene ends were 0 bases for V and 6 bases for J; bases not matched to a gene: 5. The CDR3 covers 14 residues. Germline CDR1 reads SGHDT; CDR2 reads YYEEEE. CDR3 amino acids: CASSLAETGGEQYF. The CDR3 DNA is TGTGCCAGCAGCTTGGCCGAAACAGGGGGCGAGCAGTACTTC.

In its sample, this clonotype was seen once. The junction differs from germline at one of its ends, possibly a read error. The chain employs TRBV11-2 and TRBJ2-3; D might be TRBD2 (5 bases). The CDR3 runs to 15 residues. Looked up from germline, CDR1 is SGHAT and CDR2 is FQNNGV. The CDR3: CASSSVRELAETQYF. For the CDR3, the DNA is TGTGCCAGCAGCTCAGTTCGGGAATTGGCAGAGACGCAGTATTTT.

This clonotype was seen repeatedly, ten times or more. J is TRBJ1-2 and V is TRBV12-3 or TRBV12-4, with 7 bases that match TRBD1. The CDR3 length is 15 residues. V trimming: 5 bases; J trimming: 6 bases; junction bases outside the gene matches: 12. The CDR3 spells CASSPDRVSGHGYTF. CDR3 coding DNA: TGTGCCAGCAGTCCCGACAGGGTCTCAGGTCATGGCTACACCTTC.

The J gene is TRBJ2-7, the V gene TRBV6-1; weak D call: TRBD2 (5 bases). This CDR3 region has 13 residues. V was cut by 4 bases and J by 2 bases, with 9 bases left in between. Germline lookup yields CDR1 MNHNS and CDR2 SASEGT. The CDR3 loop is CASSVRETYEQYV. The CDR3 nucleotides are TGTGCCAGCAGTGTGAGGGAGACCTACGAGCAGTACGTC.

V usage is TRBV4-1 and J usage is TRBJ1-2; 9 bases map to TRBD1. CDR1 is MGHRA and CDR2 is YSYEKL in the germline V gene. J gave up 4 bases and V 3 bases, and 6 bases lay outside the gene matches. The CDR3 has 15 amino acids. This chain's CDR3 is CASSQGLTGGYGYTF. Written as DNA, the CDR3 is TGCGCCAGCAGCCAGGGACTGACAGGGGGCTATGGCTACACCTTC.

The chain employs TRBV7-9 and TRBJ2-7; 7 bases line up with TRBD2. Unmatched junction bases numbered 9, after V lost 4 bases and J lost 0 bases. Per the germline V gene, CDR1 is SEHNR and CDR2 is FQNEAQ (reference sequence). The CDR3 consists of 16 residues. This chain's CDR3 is CASSWGEGPSSYEQYF. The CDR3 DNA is TGTGCCAGCAGCTGGGGGGAGGGTCCAAGCTCCTACGAGCAGTACTTC. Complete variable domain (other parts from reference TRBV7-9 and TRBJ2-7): DTGVSQNPRHKITKRGQNVTFRCDPISEHNRLYWYRQTLGQGPEFLTYFQNEAQLEKSRLLSDRFSAERPKGSFSTLEIQRTEQGDSAMYLCASSWGEGPSSYEQYFGPGTRLTVT.

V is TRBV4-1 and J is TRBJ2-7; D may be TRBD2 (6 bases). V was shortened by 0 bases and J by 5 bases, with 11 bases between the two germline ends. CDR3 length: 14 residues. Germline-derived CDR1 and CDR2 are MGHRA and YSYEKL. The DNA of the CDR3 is TGCGCCAGCAGCCAAGAATGGGGGGTCCACGAGCAGTACTTC. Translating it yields CASSQEWGVHEQYF.

Written as DNA, the CDR3 is TGTGCCTGGAGTGTACTAGCGGATAACACCGGGGAGCTGTTTTTT. It encodes CAWSVLADNTGELFF. V gene TRBV30 combines with J gene TRBJ2-2; TRBD2 matches at 8 bases. V gave up 0 bases and J gave up 2 bases; unmatched junction bases: 2. This CDR3 spans 15 amino acids. Germline CDR1 and CDR2: GTSNPN and SVGIG (reference sequence).

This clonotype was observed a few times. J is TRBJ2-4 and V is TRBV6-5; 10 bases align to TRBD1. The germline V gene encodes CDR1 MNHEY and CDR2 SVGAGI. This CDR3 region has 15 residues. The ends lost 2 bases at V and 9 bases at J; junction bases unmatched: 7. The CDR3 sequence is CASSYTDRGHSIQYF. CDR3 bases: TGTGCCAGCAGTTACACCGACAGGGGGCATAGCATTCAGTACTTC.

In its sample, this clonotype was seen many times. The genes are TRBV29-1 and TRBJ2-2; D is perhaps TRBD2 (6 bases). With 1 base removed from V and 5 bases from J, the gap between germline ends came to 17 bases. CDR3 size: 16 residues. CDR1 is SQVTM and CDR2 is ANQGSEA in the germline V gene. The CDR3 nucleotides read TGCAGCGTTGAAGCAGGACGGGGGTCTTGGACCGGGGAGCTGTTTTTT. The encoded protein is CSVEAGRGSWTGELFF.

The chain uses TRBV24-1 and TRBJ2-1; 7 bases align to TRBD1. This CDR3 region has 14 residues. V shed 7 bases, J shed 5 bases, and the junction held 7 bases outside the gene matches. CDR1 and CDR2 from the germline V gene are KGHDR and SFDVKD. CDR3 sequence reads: CATSRGGSHNEQFF. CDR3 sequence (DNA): TGTGCCACCAGCCGAGGGGGCAGCCACAATGAGCAGTTCTTC.

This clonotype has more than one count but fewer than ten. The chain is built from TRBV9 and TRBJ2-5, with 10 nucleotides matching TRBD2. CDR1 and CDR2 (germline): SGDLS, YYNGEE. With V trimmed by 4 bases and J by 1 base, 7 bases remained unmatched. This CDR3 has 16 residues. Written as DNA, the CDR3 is TGTGCCAGCAGCACTCGGACTAGCGGTCCCCAAGAGACCCAGTACTTC. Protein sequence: CASSTRTSGPQETQYF.

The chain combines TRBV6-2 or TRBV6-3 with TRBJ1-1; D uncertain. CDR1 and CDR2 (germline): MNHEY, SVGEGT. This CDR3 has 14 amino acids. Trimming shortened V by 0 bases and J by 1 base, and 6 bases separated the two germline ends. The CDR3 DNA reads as TGTGCCAGCAGTTACTCGATCAGGAACACTGAAGCTTTCTTT. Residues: CASSYSIRNTEAFF.

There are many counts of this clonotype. The CDR3 reads CASSLTTGLYGYTF. The CDR3 nucleotides read TGTGCCAGCAGTTTAACTACAGGCCTCTATGGCTACACCTTC. The rearrangement joins TRBV12-3 or TRBV12-4 to TRBJ1-2; D is possibly TRBD1 (5 bases). The CDR3 contains 14 residues. Trimming left V 2 bases short and J 4 bases short, with 11 bases between.

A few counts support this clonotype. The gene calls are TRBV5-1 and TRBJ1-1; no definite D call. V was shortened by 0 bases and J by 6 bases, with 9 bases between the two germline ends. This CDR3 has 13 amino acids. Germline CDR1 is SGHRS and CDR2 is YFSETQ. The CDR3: CASSLGAVPEAFF. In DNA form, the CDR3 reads TGCGCCAGCAGCTTGGGGGCCGTACCTGAAGCTTTCTTT.

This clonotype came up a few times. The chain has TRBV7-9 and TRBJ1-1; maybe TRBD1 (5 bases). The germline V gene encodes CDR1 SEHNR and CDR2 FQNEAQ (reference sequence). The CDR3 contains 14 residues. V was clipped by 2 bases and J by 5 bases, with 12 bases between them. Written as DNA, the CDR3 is TGTGCCAGCAGCTTAAGCCGGGGGAGGACTGAAGCTTTCTTT. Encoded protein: CASSLSRGRTEAFF.

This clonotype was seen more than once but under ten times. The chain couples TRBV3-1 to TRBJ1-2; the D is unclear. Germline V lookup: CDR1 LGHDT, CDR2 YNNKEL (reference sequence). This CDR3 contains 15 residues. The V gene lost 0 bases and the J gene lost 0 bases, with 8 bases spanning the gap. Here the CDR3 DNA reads TGTGCCAGCAGCCAAGAGAGAAAAGCTAACTATGGCTACACCTTC. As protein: CASSQERKANYGYTF.

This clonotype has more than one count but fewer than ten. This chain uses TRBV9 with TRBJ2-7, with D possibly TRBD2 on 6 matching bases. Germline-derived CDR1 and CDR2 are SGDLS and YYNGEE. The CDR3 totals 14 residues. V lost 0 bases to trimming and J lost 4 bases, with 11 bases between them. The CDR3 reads CASSVDGGSYEQYF. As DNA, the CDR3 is TGTGCCAGCAGCGTAGACGGGGGAAGTTACGAGCAGTACTTC.

The DNA for the CDR3 is TGTGCCAAGGACCTGGACGTTTATAGCAATCAGCCCCAGCATTTT. Translated: CAKDLDVYSNQPQHF. V and J are TRBV7-9 and TRBJ1-5; D is unresolved. This CDR3 is built from 15 residues. Germline loops: CDR1 SEHNR, CDR2 FQNEAQ (reference sequence). V was shortened by 10 bases and J by 0 bases, with 16 bases between the two germline ends.

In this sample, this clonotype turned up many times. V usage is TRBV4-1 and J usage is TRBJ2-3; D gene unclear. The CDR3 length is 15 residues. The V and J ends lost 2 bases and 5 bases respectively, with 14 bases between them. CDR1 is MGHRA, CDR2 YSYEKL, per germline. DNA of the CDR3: TGCGCCAGCAGCCAATCCGGGTCAGACGGAGATACGCAGTATTTT. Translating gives CASSQSGSDGDTQYF.

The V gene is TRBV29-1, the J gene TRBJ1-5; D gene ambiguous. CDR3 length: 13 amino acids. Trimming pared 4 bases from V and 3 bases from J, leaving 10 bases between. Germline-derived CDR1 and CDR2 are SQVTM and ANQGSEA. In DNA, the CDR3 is TGCAGCGTTGGCCAGGCCCCCAATCAGCCCCAGCATTTT. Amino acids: CSVGQAPNQPQHF.